This record concerns one T cell receptor beta chain sequence. Method: immunoSEQ multiplex PCR; TCRdb's copy keeps in-frame clones and lacks some. The table has 52,000 or so clones, about 88% seen once. The CDR3 length is 15 residues. The germline V gene has CDR1 ENHRY and CDR2 SYGVKD. Trimming shortened V by 0 bases and J by 2 bases, and 11 bases separated the two germline ends. Autoimmune disease history or systemic immunosuppression led to patient exclusion. This specimen belongs to a study of OX40 agonist ivuxolimab in advanced cancers. Study-wide background: Prior checkpoint blockade (anti-PD-1, anti-PD-L1 or anti-CTLA-4) was permitted; around 40% had it. Three patients, one with hepatocellular carcinoma and two with cutaneous melanoma, responded partially.

This chain uses TRBV10-3 with TRBJ2-7; D unclear. The input for sequencing was CD4+ or CD8+ T cells sorted from blood, taken in a trial of the OX40 agonist ivuxolimab. This clonotype originated in an adult with an advanced solid tumor such as melanoma, head and neck, liver or kidney cancer. In DNA, the CDR3 is TGTGCCATCAGTGAGTCGAAGGGTTCGACCTACGAGCAGTACTTC. Translating it yields CAISESKGSTYEQYF.